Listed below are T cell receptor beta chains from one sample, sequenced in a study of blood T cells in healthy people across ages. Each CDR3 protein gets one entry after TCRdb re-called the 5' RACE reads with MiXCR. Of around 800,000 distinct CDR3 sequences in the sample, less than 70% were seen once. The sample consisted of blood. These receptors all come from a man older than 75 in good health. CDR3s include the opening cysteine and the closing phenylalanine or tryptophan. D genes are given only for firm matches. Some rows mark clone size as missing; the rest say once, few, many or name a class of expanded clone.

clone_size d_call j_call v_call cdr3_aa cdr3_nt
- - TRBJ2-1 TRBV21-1 CASSKVNSGVSYNEQFF TGTGCCAGCAGCAAAGTCAATAGCGGAGTCTCCTACAATGAGCAGTTCTTC
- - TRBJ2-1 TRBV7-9 CASSIKGFPSEQFF TGTGCCAGCTCCATTAAGGGGTTCCCTAGCGAGCAGTTCTTC
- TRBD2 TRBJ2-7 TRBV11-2 CASSFIGTSGRIRREQYF TGTGCCAGCAGCTTTATCGGGACTAGCGGGAGAATACGCCGCGAGCAGTACTTC
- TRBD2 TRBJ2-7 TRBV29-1 CSAGTSGMYEQYF TGCAGCGCGGGGACTAGCGGGATGTACGAGCAGTACTTC
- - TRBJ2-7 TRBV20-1 CSVNVRQTYEQYF TGCAGTGTTAATGTCCGCCAGACCTACGAGCAGTACTTC
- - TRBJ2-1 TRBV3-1 CATEGDYNEQFF TGTGCCACCGAGGGCGATTACAATGAGCAGTTCTTC
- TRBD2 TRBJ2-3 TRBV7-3 CASSYSGRAPDTQYF TGTGCCAGCAGCTATAGCGGGAGGGCCCCAGATACGCAGTATTTT
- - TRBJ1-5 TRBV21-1 CASSKDPGQGASNQPQHF TGTGCCAGCAGCAAAGACCCGGGACAGGGAGCTAGCAATCAGCCCCAGCATTTT
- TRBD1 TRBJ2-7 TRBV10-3 CAIKAGQGSYEQYF TGTGCCATCAAAGCAGGACAGGGCTCCTACGAGCAGTACTTC
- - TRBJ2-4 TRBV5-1 CASSIGTDRKNIQYF TGCGCCAGCAGCATTGGGACTGACCGAAAAAACATTCAGTACTTC
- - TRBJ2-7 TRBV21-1 CASSRGTSPPHEQYF TGTGCCAGCAGCAGAGGGACTAGCCCTCCCCACGAGCAGTACTTC
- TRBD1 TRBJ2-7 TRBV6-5 CASRGQGGSYEQYF TGTGCCAGCAGAGGACAGGGAGGCTCCTACGAGCAGTACTTC
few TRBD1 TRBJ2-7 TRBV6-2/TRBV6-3 CASPIRTGSYEQYF TGTGCCAGCCCGATCAGGACAGGGAGCTACGAGCAGTACTTC
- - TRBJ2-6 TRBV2 CASIRALVNFSGANVLTF TGTGCCAGCATACGGGCCCTCGTTAACTTCTCTGGGGCCAACGTCCTGACTTTC